Listed below are T cell receptor beta chains from one sample, sequenced in a study of T cells and Merkel cell carcinoma outcomes. Sequenced by immunoSEQ multiplex PCR; TCRdb stores in-frame clones only, minus some. The repertoire consists of about 2,000 clones, with roughly nine tenths occurring once and the leading ten covering about 2.5%. The sample was tumor tissue from Merkel cell carcinoma. These receptor sequences come from a human donor with Merkel cell carcinoma. Each CDR3 is given with its conserved first and last residue. D genes are given only for firm matches. Clone size is not always given. Where it is, it says once, few, many or a class for expanded clones.

>.|TRBJ2-1|.|TRBV6-5
TGTGCCAGCAGTTACTCCCGGGAACCTTACAATGAGCAGTTCTTC
CASSYSREPYNEQFF
>.|TRBJ1-4|.|TRBV5-1
TGCGCCAGCAAGATTCAAGGGGTTGGCACTAATGAAAAACTGTTTTTT
CASKIQGVGTNEKLFF
>TRBD1|TRBJ1-2|.|TRBV27
TGTGCCAGCTTAGGGGGCTCGGACTATGGCTACACCTTC
CASLGGSDYGYTF
>TRBD2|TRBJ2-1|.|TRBV2
TGTGCCAGTGGGGCCGGGACTAGCAACAATGAGCAGTTCTTC
CASGAGTSNNEQFF
>.|TRBJ1-1|.|TRBV6-1
TGTGCCAGCCAGGGATGGAACACTGAAGCTTTCTTT
CASQGWNTEAFF
>TRBD1|TRBJ1-6|.|TRBV2
TGTGCCAGCATCCGGGACAGCCCACCCCTCCACTTT
CASIRDSPPLHF
>TRBD1|TRBJ1-5|.|TRBV7-9
TGTGCCAGCAGCTCCGGGACAGCAAATCAGCCCCAGCATTTT
CASSSGTANQPQHF
>TRBD2|TRBJ2-1|.|TRBV10-2
TGCGCCAGCAGTGAGAGTAGCGGGAGGGCTAACGAGCAGTTCTTC
CASSESSGRANEQFF
>.|TRBJ2-1|.|TRBV18
TGTGCCAGCTCACCGGACTCGAGCTACAATGAGCAGTTCTTC
CASSPDSSYNEQFF
>TRBD2|TRBJ2-3|.|TRBV5-1
TGCGCCAGCAGCTTTGACGGACTAGCTACGGATACGCAGTATTTT
CASSFDGLATDTQYF
>.|TRBJ1-5|.|TRBV4-2
TGTGCCAGCAGCCCCGAGGAGGGGACACAGCCCCAGCATTTT
CASSPEEGTQPQHF
>TRBD1|TRBJ2-7|.|TRBV7-9
TGTGCCAGCAGCCCGGGACGGACAGGACTCTACGAGCAGTACTTC
CASSPGRTGLYEQYF
>TRBD1|TRBJ2-5|.|TRBV10-2
TGCGCCAGCAGGACAGGGGTGGGTGAGACCCAGTACTTC
CASRTGVGETQYF
>TRBD2|TRBJ2-3|.|TRBV2
TGTGCCAGCAGAGAGCGGGGAGCTAGCACAGATACGCAGTATTTT
CASRERGASTDTQYF
>.|TRBJ1-3|.|TRBV7-8
TGTGCCAGCAGCTTAGGGGGCCCGGTCTTGAACTCTGGAAACACCATATATTTT
CASSLGGPVLNSGNTIYF
>.|TRBJ1-5|.|TRBV5-1
TGCGCCAGCAGCTTGTCCCCAGGCTACAATCAGCCCCAGCATTTT
CASSLSPGYNQPQHF
>.|TRBJ1-6|.|TRBV7-9
TGTGCCAGCAGCGACGGACGGCCCAATTCACCCCTCCACTTT
CASSDGRPNSPLHF
>.|TRBJ2-3|.|TRBV7-9
TGTGCCAGCAGCCCCATAAGCTCTCGCCATACGCAGTATTTT
CASSPISSRHTQYF
>TRBD2|TRBJ2-3|.|TRBV7-9
TGTGCCAGCAGCTCTGTAAGCGGGAGGGCCGGAGATACGCAGTATTTT
CASSSVSGRAGDTQYF
>.|TRBJ2-5|.|TRBV11-1
TGTGCCAGCAGCTTCGTCGAGCTAGGGACCCAGTACTTC
CASSFVELGTQYF
>.|TRBJ2-7|.|TRBV6-5
TGTGCCAGCAGTGCCCGTGGGCCCTACGAGCAGTACTTC
CASSARGPYEQYF
>TRBD2|TRBJ2-1|.|TRBV5-1
TGCGCCAGCATCGCACTAGCGGGAGAGGGCTACAATGAGCAGTTCTTC
CASIALAGEGYNEQFF
>.|TRBJ2-2|few|TRBV19
TGTGCCAGTAGTATGGGGGTGGCCGCGGCCGGGGAGCTGTTTTTT
CASSMGVAAAGELFF
>.|TRBJ1-1|once|TRBV14
TGTGCCAGCAGCCAAGCGCAGGCGTTGAACACTGAAGCTTTCTTT
CASSQAQALNTEAFF
>.|TRBJ2-7|.|TRBV13
TGTGCCAGCAGCTTTTCCGTCAGTTGGAGCGAGCAGTACTTC
CASSFSVSWSEQYF
>TRBD2|TRBJ2-1|.|TRBV11-2
TGTGCCAGCAGGTCAATAGCGGGAGTACACAATGAGCAGTTCTTC
CASRSIAGVHNEQFF
>.|TRBJ1-1|.|TRBV30
TGTGCCTGGGCCTGGGGCCGGAACACTGAAGCTTTCTTT
CAWAWGRNTEAFF
>.|TRBJ1-5|.|TRBV7-8
TGTGCCAGCGGCCAGGGGTCTGAGGGGGATCAGCCCCAGCATTTT
CASGQGSEGDQPQHF
>TRBD1|TRBJ1-4|.|TRBV7-9
TGTGCCAGCAGCTTATTGCGACAGGGGGGCGAAAAACTGTTTTTT
CASSLLRQGGEKLFF
>TRBD1|TRBJ1-2|.|TRBV27
TGTGCCAGCAGTTCTCTGGGACAGGGGAACCCTTATGGCTACACCTTC
CASSSLGQGNPYGYTF
>.|TRBJ1-2|.|TRBV11-2
TGTGCCAGCAGCTTAGTAGTCGGGGGTCACTATGGCTACACCTTC
CASSLVVGGHYGYTF
>.|TRBJ2-6|once|TRBV19
TGTGCCAGCAAGAAGGACAACTCTGGGGCCAATGTCTTGACTTTC
CASKKDNSGANVLTF
>.|TRBJ2-3|.|TRBV20-1
TGCAGTGGGAGCACAGATACGCAGTATTTT
CSGSTDTQYF
>TRBD1|TRBJ1-2|.|TRBV11-2
TGTGCCAGCAGCTTAGCGGGACAGGGGGCACCTTATGGCTACACCTTC
CASSLAGQGAPYGYTF
>.|TRBJ1-5|.|TRBV11-2
TGTGCCAGCAGCGCTGGTAGGGAAGATCAGCCCCAGCATTTT
CASSAGREDQPQHF
>.|TRBJ2-1|.|TRBV6-5
TGTGCCAGCAACAGGGTCCCCCAAGAGCAGTTCTTC
CASNRVPQEQFF
>.|TRBJ2-7|.|TRBV6-5
TGTGCCAGCAGTTACGCCGAATCATACGAGCAATACTTC
CASSYAESYEQYF
>TRBD1|TRBJ1-5|.|TRBV15
TGTGCCACCAGCAGATACCGGGACAGGGGTAATCAGCCCCAGCATTTT
CATSRYRDRGNQPQHF
>.|TRBJ1-2|once|TRBV6-6
TGTGCCAGCAGTTACTCCGTCAGGGCGGAAGAGTATGGCTACACCTTC
CASSYSVRAEEYGYTF
>.|TRBJ2-7|.|TRBV5-6
TGTGCCAGCAGCTTGACTCTCGGCTACGAGCAGTACTTC
CASSLTLGYEQYF
>.|TRBJ2-1|.|TRBV10-2
TGCGCCAGCAGTGAGTCCGGAGCGGAGGCGTGGACGGCTGAGCAGTTCTTC
CASSESGAEAWTAEQFF
>TRBD1|TRBJ2-3|.|TRBV18
TGTGCCAGCTCCTTGACAGGGGTAGATACGCAGTATTTT
CASSLTGVDTQYF
>.|TRBJ2-7|once|TRBV19
TGTGCCAGTAGTATTGAACTAGGATACTCCTACGAGCAGTACTTC
CASSIELGYSYEQYF
>TRBD2|TRBJ2-5|.|TRBV5-6
TGTGCCACTTGCTCAACCGGGACTAATCCTCGGGAGACCCAGTACTTC
CATCSTGTNPRETQYF
>.|TRBJ1-1|once|TRBV6-5
TGTGCCAGCAGTTATTTGCGGGTATTTCATGGAGTAGCTTTCTTT
CASSYLRVFHGVAFF
>TRBD1|TRBJ1-5|.|TRBV5-4
TGTGCCAGCAGCCGGGGGACAGGGAACGATCAGCCCCAGCATTTT
CASSRGTGNDQPQHF
>.|TRBJ2-1|.|TRBV27
TGTGCCAGCAGTCCCCTTCGGTCTCAAGATGGCAATGAGCAGTTCTTC
CASSPLRSQDGNEQFF
>TRBD1|TRBJ2-1|.|TRBV6-1
TGTGCCAGCAGTGAGGGACAGGGTTGGCACAATGAGCAGTTCTTC
CASSEGQGWHNEQFF
>TRBD1|TRBJ1-2|.|TRBV29-1
TGCAGCGTCGGGACAGGGGGCAACTTCTATGGCTACACCTTC
CSVGTGGNFYGYTF
>.|TRBJ2-1|.|TRBV29-1
TGCAGCGTTGACGCGGGCTATGAGCAGTTCTTC
CSVDAGYEQFF
>.|TRBJ2-1|.|TRBV11-2
TGTGCCAGCAGCTTAGGTGGGTCCGGGAGCCCGTGGAATGAGCAGTTCTTC
CASSLGGSGSPWNEQFF
>.|TRBJ2-1|.|TRBV5-1
TGCGCCAGCAGCTTGGCGGGACCTAACAATGAGCAGTTCTTC
CASSLAGPNNEQFF